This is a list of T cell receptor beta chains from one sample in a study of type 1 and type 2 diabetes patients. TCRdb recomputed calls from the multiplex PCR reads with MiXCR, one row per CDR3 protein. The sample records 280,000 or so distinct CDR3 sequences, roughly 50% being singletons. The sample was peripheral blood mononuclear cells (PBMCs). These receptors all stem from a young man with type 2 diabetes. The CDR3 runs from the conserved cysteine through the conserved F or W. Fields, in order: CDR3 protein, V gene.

CDR3: CASSINGGDTEAFF; V: TRBV4-1
CDR3: CASSKASGTASNQPQHF; V: TRBV7-2
CDR3: CASSPNMNTEAFF; V: TRBV6-5
CDR3: CASSIGRGGTEAFF; V: TRBV7-9
CDR3: CASSLPGLARDEQFF; V: TRBV27
CDR3: CAWSVRGAGTQYF; V: TRBV30
CDR3: CASSLYGTGVNYGYTF; V: TRBV6-6
CDR3: CASSQDQTLEQYF; V: TRBV7-3
CDR3: CASSESGLADPYTDTQYF; V: TRBV25-1
CDR3: CSVVRDRGYEQYF; V: TRBV29-1
CDR3: CASSEDGWTGELFF; V: TRBV25-1
CDR3: CASSQRGSGDGYTF; V: TRBV3-1
CDR3: CASSSLVTGLAKNTGELFF; V: TRBV5-1
CDR3: CASSYSTVGVGHNEQFF; V: TRBV6-5
CDR3: CASSRTEGANYSPLHF; V: TRBV27
CDR3: CSVATGGNNEQFF; V: TRBV29-1
CDR3: CASSIGVGNQPQHF; V: TRBV19
CDR3: CASKGGASGDSTDTQYF; V: TRBV19
CDR3: CASSHQGTSYEQYF; V: TRBV5-1
CDR3: CASVKAGVKRETQYF; V: TRBV2
CDR3: CASSLGHRYGYTF; V: TRBV12-3/TRBV12-4
CDR3: CASSFGDFGETQYF; V: TRBV7-8
CDR3: CASSLASGNSYEQYF; V: TRBV7-3
CDR3: CASSELHGDYGYTF; V: TRBV2
CDR3: CASSALQPGSGANALTF; V: TRBV2
CDR3: CASSEWDNYGYAF; V: TRBV25-1
CDR3: CASSEADGSSLEQYF; V: TRBV6-1
CDR3: CAIKRTSGSYEQYF; V: TRBV7-3
CDR3: CSAPGQGVNEQYF; V: TRBV20-1
CDR3: CASSVGSGTGELFF; V: TRBV5-1
CDR3: CASSLGQHNQPQHF; V: TRBV27
CDR3: CATSDFQTKDRVDEQYF; V: TRBV24-1
CDR3: CASRQGGSYNSPLHF; V: TRBV19
CDR3: CASSPNRGDSYEQYF; V: TRBV7-9
CDR3: CASSRSRQGPLEQYF; V: TRBV10-2
CDR3: CASSVAPDTAFYGYTF; V: TRBV6-1
CDR3: CASTPGDRGTEAFF; V: TRBV25-1
CDR3: CASSSRDRVAGEQYF; V: TRBV7-2
CDR3: CALGDRGNSPLHF; V: TRBV24-1
CDR3: CASRATGVGETQYF; V: TRBV12-3/TRBV12-4